Listed here are 14 T cell receptor beta chains from one sample, sequenced in a study of CD8 T cells in ankylosing spondylitis (dated by TCRdb to 2015 to 2018). General conclusions and limits of the study: Blood from ankylosing spondylitis patients appeared to be characterized by a TCR beta motif composed of about eight highly homologous amino acid variants.

These receptors have no identified antigens. Library method: 5' RACE. The data were produced on an Illumina HiSeq 2500. TCRdb ran its own pipeline on the public reads, namely fastp trimming at Q25 and MiXCR clone calling, and kept in-frame beta chains. Rows with a matching CDR3 protein are joined into one entry that keeps the most common DNA and genes. For this sample the table gives roughly 490,000 distinct CDR3 sequences, of which approximately 5.3% were detected only once. Around 3.6% of the sample lies in the top ten. The sample consisted of blood, either unsorted or a sorted T cell fraction (not recorded which). These receptors were collected from a male donor with ankylosing spondylitis.

This clonotype was recorded at least ten times. The chain uses TRBV5-1 and TRBJ1-2; 7 nucleotides agree with TRBD1. V was pared by 5 bases and J by 3 bases, with 10 bases of the junction left unmatched. The CDR3 is made up of 15 amino acids. The germline CDR1 and CDR2 sequences are SGHRS and YFSETQ. The CDR3, as DNA: TGCGCCAGCAGGTTCACCACAGGGGACGACTATGGCTACACCTTC. Translation gives CASRFTTGDDYGYTF.

This clonotype was picked up a small number of times. This chain uses TRBV6-1 with TRBJ1-2; D unresolved. Germline V gene sequence: CDR1 MNHNS, CDR2 SASEGT. This CDR3 is 15 amino acids long. V was shortened by 6 bases and J by 8 bases, with 22 bases between the two germline ends. The CDR3 sequence: CASSPVTPVPGGYTF. CDR3 DNA: TGTGCCAGCAGCCCAGTTACCCCGGTACCAGGAGGCTACACCTTC.

A few counts support this clonotype. V is TRBV3-1 and J is TRBJ2-2, with TRBD2 matching over 7 bases. After removal of 10 bases from V and 3 bases from J, the junction contained 8 bases not matched to a gene. Germline V gene sequence: CDR1 LGHDT, CDR2 YNNKEL (reference sequence). The CDR3 spans 14 residues. The DNA of the CDR3 is TGTGCCACCCGCGGGAGTATTGACACCGGGGAGCTGTTTTTT. Protein: CATRGSIDTGELFF. The full variable domain, in which reference TRBV3-1 and TRBJ2-2 provide the parts outside the CDR3, is DTAVSQTPKYLVTQMGNDKSIKCEQNLGHDTMYWYKQDSKKFLKIMFSYNNKELIINETVPNRFSPKSPDKAHLNLHINSLELGDSAVYFCATRGSIDTGELFFGEGSRLTVL.

This clonotype was detected many times. The chain carries TRBV5-4 and TRBJ2-2; 7 positions match TRBD2. The CDR3 spans 16 residues. V lost 2 bases, J lost 3 bases, and 7 bases stayed unmatched. CDR1 and CDR2 from the germline V gene are SGHNT and YYREEE (reference sequence). As DNA, the CDR3 is TGTGCCAGCAGCTTTGCGGGAGTCAGGGACACCGGGGAGCTGTTTTTT. Translated, it gives CASSFAGVRDTGELFF.

The chain couples TRBV6-2 or TRBV6-3 to TRBJ2-7; TRBD1 agrees at 8 bases. The CDR3 is 12 residues long. The trim removed 5 bases at V and 6 bases at J, leaving 3 bases unmatched. Germline V gene lookup returns CDR1 MNHEY and CDR2 SVGEGT. CDR3 in DNA: TGTGCCAGCAGTGAGGACAGGGTCGAGCAGTACTTC. It specifies CASSEDRVEQYF.

The chain joins TRBV7-2 to TRBJ1-1; D possibly corresponds to TRBD1 (5 bases). This CDR3 spans 15 amino acids. Germline V gene data show CDR1 as SGHTA and CDR2 as FQGNSA. V lost 5 bases and J 4 bases, leaving 17 bases between the germline ends. The CDR3 coding sequence is TGTGCCAGCAGCCGCAACCGGGACGCAGGCACTGAAGCTTTCTTT. The encoded protein is CASSRNRDAGTEAFF.

In this sample, this clonotype turned up many times. V gene TRBV20-1 combines with J gene TRBJ2-4; TRBD1 aligns across 7 bases. The CDR3 has 15 amino acids. Germline V CDR1 and CDR2: DFQATT, SNEGSKA (reference sequence). V was pared by 0 bases and J by 3 bases, with 5 bases of the junction left unmatched. DNA for the CDR3: TGCAGTGCTAGAGACGCCGGGACAGTCAAAAACATTCAGTACTTC. Residues: CSARDAGTVKNIQYF.

The chain links TRBV7-9 to TRBJ2-2, with a tentative D call TRBD2 (6 bases). There are 15 residues in the CDR3. V lost 2 bases to trimming and J lost 5 bases, with 12 bases between them. Germline CDR1 SEHNR, CDR2 FQNEAQ (reference sequence). The CDR3 coding sequence is TGTGCCAGCAGCTTATACGCAGGGAGGACCGGGGAGCTGTTTTTT. This codes for CASSLYAGRTGELFF. Variable domain in full (rest from reference TRBV7-9 and TRBJ2-2): DTGVSQNPRHKITKRGQNVTFRCDPISEHNRLYWYRQTLGQGPEFLTYFQNEAQLEKSRLLSDRFSAERPKGSFSTLEIQRTEQGDSAMYLCASSLYAGRTGELFFGEGSRLTVL.

This clonotype was counted at least ten times. This chain links TRBV5-5 with TRBJ2-2; D ambiguous. Germline V gene lookup returns CDR1 SGHKS and CDR2 YYEKEE (reference sequence). The CDR3 loop spans 17 amino acids. Between the trimmed V and J ends, which lost 4 bases and 1 base, there was a span of 17 bases. The chain's CDR3 is CASSVDLNERNTGELFF. The CDR3 DNA follows: TGTGCCAGCAGCGTCGACTTAAACGAGAGGAACACCGGGGAGCTGTTTTTT.

As to this clonotype: A much larger clone is a single base away; this may be a read error. The rearrangement links TRBV12-3 or TRBV12-4 to TRBJ2-5; no clear D gene. This CDR3 contains 13 residues. Trimming cost V 4 bases and J 1 base, with 7 bases left between them. The DNA for the CDR3 is TGTGCCAGCAGTTGTGCAGTCCAAGAGACCCAGTACTTC. Amino acid sequence: CASSCAVQETQYF.

This clonotype was recorded many times. The rearrangement uses TRBV7-6 and TRBJ2-7; possibly TRBD2 for D (5 bases). The CDR3 has 16 amino acids. Between the trimmed V and J ends, which lost 6 bases and 2 bases, there was a span of 20 bases. Per germline, CDR1 SGHVS and CDR2 FNYEAQ. The chain's CDR3 is CASSSFTGKGTYEQYF. CDR3 in DNA: TGTGCCAGCAGTTCTTTTACCGGGAAGGGAACCTACGAGCAGTACTTC.

This clonotype was counted ten times or more. The CDR3 here is CSAMGTATDTQYF. DNA of the CDR3: TGCAGTGCCATGGGGACTGCCACAGATACGCAGTATTTT. The chain joins TRBV20-1 to TRBJ2-3; D is possibly TRBD2 (6 bases). Germline values: CDR1 DFQATT, CDR2 SNEGSKA (reference sequence). The CDR3 has 13 amino acids. The V end was cut by 6 bases, the J end by 2 bases, with 12 bases between.

The sample holds many counts of this clonotype. The chain couples TRBV7-9 to TRBJ1-6; perhaps TRBD1 as D (6 bases). The V end lost 5 bases, the J end lost 7 bases, and 12 bases lay between the germline ends. The CDR3 runs 14 residues. Germline V lookup: CDR1 SEHNR, CDR2 FQNEAQ (reference sequence). CDR3 loop: CASSRNTGNSPLHF. The CDR3 DNA sequence: TGTGCCAGCAGCCGTAATACAGGGAATTCACCCCTCCACTTT.

This clonotype was recorded many times. The J gene is TRBJ2-2, the V gene TRBV6-5; D is undetermined. V was pared by 4 bases and J by 6 bases, with 9 bases between. Germline V gene lookup returns CDR1 MNHEY and CDR2 SVGAGI. The CDR3 is made up of 13 amino acids. CDR3 residues: CASSSTRAGELFF. The DNA for the CDR3 is TGTGCCAGCAGTTCAACCCGAGCCGGGGAGCTGTTTTTT.